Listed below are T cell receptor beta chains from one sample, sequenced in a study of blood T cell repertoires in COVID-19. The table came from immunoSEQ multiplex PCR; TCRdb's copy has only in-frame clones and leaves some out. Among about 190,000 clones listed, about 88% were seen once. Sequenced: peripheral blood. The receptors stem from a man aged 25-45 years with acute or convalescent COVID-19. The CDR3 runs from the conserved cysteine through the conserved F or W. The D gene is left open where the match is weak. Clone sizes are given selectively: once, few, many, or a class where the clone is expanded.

DNA: TGTGCCAGCTGGAGGGGACAGTCTTATGGCTACACCTTC
CDR3: CASWRGQSYGYTF
D: TRBD1
V: TRBV7-2
J: TRBJ1-2
size: NA

DNA: TGCGCCAGCAGCTTCTTGGGGCCCATCCTGGGCACTGAAGCTTTCTTT
CDR3: CASSFLGPILGTEAFF
D: NA
V: TRBV5-1
J: TRBJ1-1
size: NA

DNA: TGTGCCTGGAGTTTCTTAGCGGGAGGTTACAATGAGCAGTTCTTC
CDR3: CAWSFLAGGYNEQFF
D: TRBD2
V: TRBV30
J: TRBJ2-1
size: NA

DNA: TGTGCCAGCAGCTTAGATCATTACTATGGCTACACCTTC
CDR3: CASSLDHYYGYTF
D: NA
V: TRBV7-9
J: TRBJ1-2
size: NA

DNA: TGTGCCAGCAGCTTCGCCGGGACAGGGGGATCTAACTATGGCTACACCTTC
CDR3: CASSFAGTGGSNYGYTF
D: TRBD1
V: TRBV28
J: TRBJ1-2
size: NA

DNA: TGTGCCATCGGGGGGACAGGGGGTCCAACTAATGAAAAACTGTTTTTT
CDR3: CAIGGTGGPTNEKLFF
D: TRBD1
V: TRBV10-3
J: TRBJ1-4
size: NA

DNA: TGTGCCAGCAGCAACCGACAGGGCGTTAATGAAAAACTGTTTTTT
CDR3: CASSNRQGVNEKLFF
D: TRBD1
V: TRBV7-2
J: TRBJ1-4
size: NA

DNA: TGTGCCAGCAGCTCAAAGCGGACGGGCTTAGATCAGCCCCAGCATTTT
CDR3: CASSSKRTGLDQPQHF
D: NA
V: TRBV3-1/TRBV3-2
J: TRBJ1-5
size: NA

DNA: TGTGCCAGCAGAATCGGGACTAGCGCCTACGAGCAGTACTTC
CDR3: CASRIGTSAYEQYF
D: TRBD2
V: TRBV2
J: TRBJ2-7
size: NA

DNA: TGTGCCAGCAGCTCACCTCCGGGACAGGGGAGGAATGAGCAGTTCTTC
CDR3: CASSSPPGQGRNEQFF
D: TRBD1
V: TRBV7-9
J: TRBJ2-1
size: once

DNA: TGTGCCAGCAGTTTGGGACAGGTCTCTGGAAACACCATATATTTT
CDR3: CASSLGQVSGNTIYF
D: TRBD1
V: TRBV28
J: TRBJ1-3
size: NA

DNA: TGCAGTGCTAGACGGCGAGGCGAGCAGTACTTC
CDR3: CSARRRGEQYF
D: NA
V: TRBV20-1
J: TRBJ2-7
size: NA

DNA: TGTGCCAGCAGCCAAGATCTGGGCAGCCTAGGAAACACCATATATTTT
CDR3: CASSQDLGSLGNTIYF
D: NA
V: TRBV4-2
J: TRBJ1-3
size: NA

DNA: TGTGCCAGCAGCTTGGGACAGGTGTCCGGAAACACCATATATTTT
CDR3: CASSLGQVSGNTIYF
D: NA
V: TRBV5-8
J: TRBJ1-3
size: few

DNA: TGTGCCAGCTCACCGGGACAGGTGAATGAAAAACTGTTTTTT
CDR3: CASSPGQVNEKLFF
D: TRBD1
V: TRBV18
J: TRBJ1-4
size: NA

DNA: TGTGCCAGCAAAACTACTAATGAAAAACTGTTTTTT
CDR3: CASKTTNEKLFF
D: NA
V: TRBV28
J: TRBJ1-4
size: NA

DNA: TGTGCCAGCAGCCGTTCGGTGGATACGCAGTATTTT
CDR3: CASSRSVDTQYF
D: NA
V: TRBV28
J: TRBJ2-3
size: NA

DNA: TGTGCCAGCAGCCCTACCGACAGAGGGCTGTTTTTT
CDR3: CASSPTDRGLFF
D: NA
V: TRBV2
J: TRBJ2-2
size: few

DNA: TGTGCCAGCAGCTTGGACTCACACGAGCAGTACTTC
CDR3: CASSLDSHEQYF
D: NA
V: TRBV7-9
J: TRBJ2-7
size: NA

DNA: TGTGCCAGCAGTCAAACAGGGATCGGGTACGAGCAGTACTTC
CDR3: CASSQTGIGYEQYF
D: NA
V: TRBV27
J: TRBJ2-7
size: NA

DNA: TGTGCCAGCACCCCGGGACAGATTCCCTACGAGCAGTACTTC
CDR3: CASTPGQIPYEQYF
D: TRBD1
V: TRBV6-5
J: TRBJ2-7
size: NA

DNA: TGTGCCAGCAGCGTAACAGGGTGGCGATGGACCGGGGAGCTGTTTTTT
CDR3: CASSVTGWRWTGELFF
D: NA
V: TRBV27
J: TRBJ2-2
size: NA

DNA: TGTGCCACCCGCCGACAGGGGTTGTACGAGCAGTACTTC
CDR3: CATRRQGLYEQYF
D: TRBD1
V: TRBV15
J: TRBJ2-7
size: NA

DNA: TGTGCCACCTCTGGGACTTCTAACTATGGCTACACCTTC
CDR3: CATSGTSNYGYTF
D: NA
V: TRBV24-1
J: TRBJ1-2
size: NA

DNA: TGCAGCGCCGCGGACAGGGGGCCTGGCTACACCTTC
CDR3: CSAADRGPGYTF
D: TRBD1
V: TRBV29-1
J: TRBJ1-2
size: NA

DNA: TGTGCCAGCAGCTTAGGGCGGGGCCCCACAGATACGCAGTATTTT
CDR3: CASSLGRGPTDTQYF
D: NA
V: TRBV7-3
J: TRBJ2-3
size: NA

DNA: TGTGCCTGGAGTACAGGGGTCCACAATGAGCAGTTCTTC
CDR3: CAWSTGVHNEQFF
D: TRBD1
V: TRBV30
J: TRBJ2-1
size: NA

DNA: TGTGCCAGTAGTCGCTATGAGGTTACAGATACGCAGTATTTT
CDR3: CASSRYEVTDTQYF
D: NA
V: TRBV19
J: TRBJ2-3
size: NA

DNA: TGTGCCAGCAGTCGAACGGGGGAGCGGGGTAATGAGCAGTTCTTC
CDR3: CASSRTGERGNEQFF
D: TRBD2
V: TRBV28
J: TRBJ2-1
size: NA

DNA: TGTGCCAGTAGTGCCCAGGGGCGAGTTTTCACAGATACGCAGTATTTT
CDR3: CASSAQGRVFTDTQYF
D: NA
V: TRBV19
J: TRBJ2-3
size: NA

DNA: TGTGCCAGCAGCTCGCCCTTGGGACTAGTAGATGGAGATACGCAGTATTTT
CDR3: CASSSPLGLVDGDTQYF
D: TRBD2
V: TRBV5-6
J: TRBJ2-3
size: NA